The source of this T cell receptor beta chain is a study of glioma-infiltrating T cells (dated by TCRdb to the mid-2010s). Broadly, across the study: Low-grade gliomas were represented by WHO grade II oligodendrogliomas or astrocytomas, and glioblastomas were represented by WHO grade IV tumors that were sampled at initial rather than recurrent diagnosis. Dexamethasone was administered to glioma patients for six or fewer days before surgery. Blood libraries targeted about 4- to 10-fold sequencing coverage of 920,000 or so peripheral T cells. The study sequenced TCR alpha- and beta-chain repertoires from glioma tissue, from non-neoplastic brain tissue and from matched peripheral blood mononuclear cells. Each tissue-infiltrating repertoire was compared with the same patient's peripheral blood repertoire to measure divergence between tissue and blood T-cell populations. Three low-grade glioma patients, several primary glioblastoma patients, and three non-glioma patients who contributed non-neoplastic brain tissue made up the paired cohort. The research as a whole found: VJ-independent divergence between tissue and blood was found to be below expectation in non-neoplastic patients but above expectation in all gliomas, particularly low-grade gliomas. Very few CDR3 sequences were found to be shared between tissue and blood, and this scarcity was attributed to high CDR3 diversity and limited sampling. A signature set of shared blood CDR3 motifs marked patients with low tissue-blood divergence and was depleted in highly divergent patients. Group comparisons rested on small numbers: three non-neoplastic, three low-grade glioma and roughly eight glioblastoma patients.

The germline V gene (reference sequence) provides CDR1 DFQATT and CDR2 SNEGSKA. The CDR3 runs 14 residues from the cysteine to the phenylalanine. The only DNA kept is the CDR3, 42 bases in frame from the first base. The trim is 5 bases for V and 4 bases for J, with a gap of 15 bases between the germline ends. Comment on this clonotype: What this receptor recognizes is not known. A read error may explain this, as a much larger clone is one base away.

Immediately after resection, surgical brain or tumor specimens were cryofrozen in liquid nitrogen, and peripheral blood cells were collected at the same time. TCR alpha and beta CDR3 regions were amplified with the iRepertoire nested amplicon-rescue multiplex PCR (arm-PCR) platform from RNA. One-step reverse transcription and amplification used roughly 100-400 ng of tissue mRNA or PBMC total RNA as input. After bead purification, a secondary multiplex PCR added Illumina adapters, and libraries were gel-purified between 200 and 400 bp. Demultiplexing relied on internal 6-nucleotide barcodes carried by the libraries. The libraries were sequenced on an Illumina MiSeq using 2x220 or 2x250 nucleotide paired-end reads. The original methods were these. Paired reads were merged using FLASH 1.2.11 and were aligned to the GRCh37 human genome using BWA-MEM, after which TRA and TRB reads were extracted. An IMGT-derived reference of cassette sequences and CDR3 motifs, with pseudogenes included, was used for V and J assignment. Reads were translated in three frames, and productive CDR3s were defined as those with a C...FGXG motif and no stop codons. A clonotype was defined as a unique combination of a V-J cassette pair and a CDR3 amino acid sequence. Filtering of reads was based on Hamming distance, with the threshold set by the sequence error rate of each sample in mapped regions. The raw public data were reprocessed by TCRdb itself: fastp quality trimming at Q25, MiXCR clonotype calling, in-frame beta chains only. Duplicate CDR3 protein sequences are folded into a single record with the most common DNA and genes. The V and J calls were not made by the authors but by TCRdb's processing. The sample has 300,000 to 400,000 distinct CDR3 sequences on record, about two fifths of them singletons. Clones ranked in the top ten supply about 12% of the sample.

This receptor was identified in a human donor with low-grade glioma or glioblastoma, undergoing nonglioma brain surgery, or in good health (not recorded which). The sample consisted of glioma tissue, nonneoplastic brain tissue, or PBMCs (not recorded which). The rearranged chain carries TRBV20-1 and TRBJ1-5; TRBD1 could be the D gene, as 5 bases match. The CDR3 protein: CSARGEGSNQPQHF. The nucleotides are TGCAGTGCTCGAGGGGAGGGAAGTAATCAGCCCCAGCATTTT.